Described below is a single TCR beta chain sequence and its context. Its specificity is unknown. Looked up from germline, CDR1 is MNHEY and CDR2 is SVGAGI. CDR3 size: 16 residues. V was pared by 2 bases and J by 0 bases, with 11 bases between. The sample's time point: cycle 4 day 1 (C4D1), after more than five weeks of nivolumab. After autologous stem cell transplantation all patients relapsed, and prior brentuximab vedotin exposure differed between cohorts. These data come from a study of PD-1 blockade in classical Hodgkin lymphoma. Assay used: immunoSEQ multiplex PCR; TCRdb lists only in-frame clones, some missing. The sample comprises some 90,000 clones, around 80% of which are singletons, and less than 10% rests with the top ten. General study findings and limits: CD4+ TCR diversity climbed significantly by C4D1, unlike CD8+ TCR diversity.

The chain joins TRBV6-5 to TRBJ1-5; D perhaps matches TRBD1 (5 bases). The sample was peripheral blood mononuclear cells (PBMCs), taken before the fourth cycle of nivolumab. The sequence derives from a human donor with classical Hodgkin lymphoma. The CDR3 region is CASSYRQGPSNQPQHF. The CDR3 nucleotides read TGTGCCAGCAGTTACCGTCAGGGTCCTAGCAATCAGCCCCAGCATTTT.